This TCR beta chain was retrieved from a study of shared clonotypes between healthy human individuals. Broader study findings: In several donors, around 5% of naive CD4 clonotypes appeared in common.

Comments on this clone: Its antigen is currently unknown.

The method was immunoSEQ multiplex PCR; TCRdb's version includes in-frame clones alone and lacks a portion of them. The sample carries about 2 million clones, over 85% recorded once. The V and J ends lost 5 bases and 6 bases, in that order; junction bases with no gene match: 10. The CDR3 has 15 amino acids. The germline CDR1 and CDR2 sequences are SGHNT and YENEEA. Sequencing was carried out using naive CD4+ T cells sorted from blood. Subset here: CD45RA+ positively selected. The receptor comes from a man aged 18 to 35 in good health. This sequence joins TRBV11-3 and TRBJ2-7; 10 bases are a match to TRBD1. The DNA of the CDR3 is TGTGCCAGCAGCCCGACAGGGGGCGGGATGGGCGAGCAGTACTTC. This sequence encodes CASSPTGGGMGEQYF. Drawing the rest from reference TRBV11-3 and TRBJ2-7, the complete variable domain is EAGVVQSPRYKIIEKKQPVAFWCNPISGHNTLYWYLQNLGQGPELLIRYENEEAVDDSQLPKDRFSAERLKGVDSTLKIQPAELGDSAVYLCASSPTGGGMGEQYFGPGTRLTVT.